The entry below gives a single T cell receptor beta chain sequence along with its context. There is no known antigen for this receptor. Between the V and J ends, shortened by 5 bases and 4 bases respectively, the junction contains 15 bases. Per the germline V gene, MNHEY is the CDR1 and SVGAGI is the CDR2. The CDR3 covers 15 residues, taking in both the cysteine and the phenylalanine. CDR3 DNA is the only sequence kept; it has 45 bases, read in frame from the first base. The data were taken from a study of T cell responses to AZD1222 COVID-19 vaccine (dated by TCRdb to 2020 to 2023). Background for the entire study: TCR sequencing was performed for approximately 240 trial participants, of whom roughly 200 were given two doses of AZD1222 and approximately 26 were given two doses of MenACWY control vaccine. Trial participants were enrolled into age subgroups of 18-55, 56-69 and 70-plus years, which contained roughly 150, 30 and 60 TCR-sequenced participants, respectively.

The time point label here, explained by the study, means: baseline before first vaccination. Vaccinee samples came from UK trials COV001 and COV002, including a single-blind randomized controlled phase 2/3 trial of AZD1222 (ChAdOx1 nCoV-19) in healthy adults. For TCRbeta chain sequencing, PBMC samples were collected from trial participants at day 0 and at day 28 after the second dose. The CDR3 regions of human TCRbeta chains were subjected to immunosequencing. Processing in the source paper ran as follows. Repertoire TCRs were matched against a reference library of SARS-CoV-2-specific TCRs generated with the MIRA antigen-specificity platform. Breadth was defined as the fraction of unique TCRs that were SARS-CoV-2-associated, and depth was defined as the fraction of total T cells that were SARS-CoV-2-associated. Using the MIRA data, each spike-specific TCR was mapped to the spike region that the TCR reacts to and placed in a CD4 or CD8 class. Log10-transformed breadth and depth values were compared by one-way ANOVA with Sidak's multiple comparisons tests. TCRdb retrieved this table from immuneACCESS and kept in-frame rearrangements only. Not all clones are present; in checked studies, unresolved V genes account for under half, and no reason is known for the remainder. The D gene and trimming were derived from the DNA, and the V and J assignments and clone size from that table. The sample table holds over 140,000 clones. The biggest ten clones account for around 2.2% of the sample.

What the research found in general, with its limitations: After two AZD1222 doses, both the breadth and the depth of spike-specific TCRs were significantly higher than at day 0 and than in MenACWY recipients. The whole spike protein was spanned by vaccine-associated CD4 TCRs, and dominant responses were seen in regions 160-218 and 743-854. In the small 56-69-year group, the increase in depth fell short of significance, most likely because of low power. Conclusions about previously exposed vaccinees are limited because only 5 or 6 AZD1222 recipients were SARS-CoV-2 seropositive at baseline. No day 14 peak-response samples were available, so repertoires were characterized only after the peak T cell response. Most participants were white British and females outnumbered males, and the authors suggested that clonal diversity may have been underestimated. Nearly half of unique spike-specific TCRs reportedly recognized epitopes outside regions mutated in the B.1.351 and B.1.1.7 variants.

Recombination joined TRBV6-5 with TRBJ1-5; the D gene is possibly TRBD1, with 6 bases matching. The TCR originated in an adult in good health. What was sequenced was peripheral blood. The nucleotide sequence is given as TGTGCCAGCAGTCCCCAAAGGGGGAGGAATCAGCCCCAGCATTTT. The encoded protein is CASSPQRGRNQPQHF.